The entry that follows covers one T cell receptor (beta chain) sequence. The sample belongs to a study of blood T cell repertoires in COVID-19. Study as a whole: The United States, Italy and Spain were the sources of the acute and convalescent COVID-19 samples. The cDNA or gDNA used as material had been derived from T cells, B-cell-depleted T cells, or PBMCs.

Original analysis: Estimates of nucleated cell counts were drawn from the amplification of reference gene primers. TCRdb's table, derived via immunoSEQ multiplex PCR, lists solely in-frame clones and lacks some. V and J calls plus clone size are reproduced from that table; the DNA served to infer D and trimming. Among some 290,000 clones, approximately 90% were seen once, and the ten largest hold 2.2%. Trimming left V 5 bases short and J 4 bases short, with 11 bases between. Germline CDR1 is MDHEN and CDR2 is SYDVKM. This CDR3 has 14 residues. The sequence was collected from a woman aged 45-59 years who had recovered from COVID-19. The rearrangement uses TRBV28 and TRBJ1-4; D is perhaps TRBD1 (6 bases). The sample consisted of peripheral blood. The CDR3 region is CASSTRGGNEKLFF. The DNA for the CDR3 is TGTGCCAGCAGTACTAGAGGGGGTAATGAAAAACTGTTTTTT.